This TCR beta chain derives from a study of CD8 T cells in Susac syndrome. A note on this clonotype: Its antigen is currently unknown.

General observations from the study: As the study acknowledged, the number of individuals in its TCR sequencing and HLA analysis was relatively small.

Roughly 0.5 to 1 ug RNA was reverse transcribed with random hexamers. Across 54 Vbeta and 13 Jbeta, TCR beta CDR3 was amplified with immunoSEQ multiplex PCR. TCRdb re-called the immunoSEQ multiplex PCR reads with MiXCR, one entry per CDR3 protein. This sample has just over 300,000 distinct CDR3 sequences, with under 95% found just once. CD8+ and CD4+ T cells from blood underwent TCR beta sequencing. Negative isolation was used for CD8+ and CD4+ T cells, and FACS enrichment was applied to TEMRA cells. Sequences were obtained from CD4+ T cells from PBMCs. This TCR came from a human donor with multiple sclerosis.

Here the CDR3 DNA reads TGTGCCAGCAGCTTTAAGCAAGAGACCCAGTACTTC. Translation: CASSFKQETQYF. The gene calls are TRBV7-2 and TRBJ2-5; D uncertain. Germline-derived CDR1 and CDR2 are SGHTA and FQGNSA. V lost 3 bases to trimming and J lost 2 bases, with 4 bases between them. This CDR3 spans 12 amino acids.